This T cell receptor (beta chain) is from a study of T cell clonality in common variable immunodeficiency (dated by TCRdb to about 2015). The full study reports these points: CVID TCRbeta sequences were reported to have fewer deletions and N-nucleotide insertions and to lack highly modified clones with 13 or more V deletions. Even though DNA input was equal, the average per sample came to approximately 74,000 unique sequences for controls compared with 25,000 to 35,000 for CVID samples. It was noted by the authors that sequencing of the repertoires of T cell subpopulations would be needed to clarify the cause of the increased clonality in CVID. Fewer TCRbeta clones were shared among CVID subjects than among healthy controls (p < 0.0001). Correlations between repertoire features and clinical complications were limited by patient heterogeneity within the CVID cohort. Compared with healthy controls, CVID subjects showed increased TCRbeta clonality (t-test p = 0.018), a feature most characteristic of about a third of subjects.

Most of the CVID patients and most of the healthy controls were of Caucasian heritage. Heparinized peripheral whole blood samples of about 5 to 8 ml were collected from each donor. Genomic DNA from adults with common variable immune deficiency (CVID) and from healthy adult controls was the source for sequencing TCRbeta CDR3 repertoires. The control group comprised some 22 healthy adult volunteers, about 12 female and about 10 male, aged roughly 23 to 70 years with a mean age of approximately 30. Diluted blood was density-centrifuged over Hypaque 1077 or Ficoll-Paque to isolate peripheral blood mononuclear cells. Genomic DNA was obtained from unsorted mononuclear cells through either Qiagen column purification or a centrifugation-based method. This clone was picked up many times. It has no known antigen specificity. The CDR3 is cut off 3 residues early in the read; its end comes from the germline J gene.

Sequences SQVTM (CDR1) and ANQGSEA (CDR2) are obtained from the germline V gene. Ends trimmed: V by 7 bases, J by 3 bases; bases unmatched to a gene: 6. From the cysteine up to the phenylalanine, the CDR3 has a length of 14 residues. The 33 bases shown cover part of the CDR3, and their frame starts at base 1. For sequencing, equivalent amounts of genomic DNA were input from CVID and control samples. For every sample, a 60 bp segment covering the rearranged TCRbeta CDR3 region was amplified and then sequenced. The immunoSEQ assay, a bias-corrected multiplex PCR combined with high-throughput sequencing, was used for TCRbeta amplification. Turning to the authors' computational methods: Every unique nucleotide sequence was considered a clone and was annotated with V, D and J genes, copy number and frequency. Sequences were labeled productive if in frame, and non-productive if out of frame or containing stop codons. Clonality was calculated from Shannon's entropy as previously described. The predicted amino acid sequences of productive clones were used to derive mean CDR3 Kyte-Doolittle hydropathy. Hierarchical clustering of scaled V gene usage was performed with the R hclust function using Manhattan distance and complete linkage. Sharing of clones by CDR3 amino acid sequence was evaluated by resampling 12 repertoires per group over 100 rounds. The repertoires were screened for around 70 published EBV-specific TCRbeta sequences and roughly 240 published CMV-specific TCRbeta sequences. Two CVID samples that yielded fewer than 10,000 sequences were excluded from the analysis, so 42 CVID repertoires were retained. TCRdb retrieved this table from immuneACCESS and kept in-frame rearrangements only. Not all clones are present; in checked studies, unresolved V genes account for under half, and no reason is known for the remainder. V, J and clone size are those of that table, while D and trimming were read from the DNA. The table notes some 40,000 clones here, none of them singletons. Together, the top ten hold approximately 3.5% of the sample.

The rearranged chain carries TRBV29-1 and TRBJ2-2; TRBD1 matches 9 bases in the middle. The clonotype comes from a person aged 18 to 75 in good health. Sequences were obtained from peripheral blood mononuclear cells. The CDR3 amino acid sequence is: CSGGRDRDTGELFF. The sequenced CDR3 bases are TGCAGCGGGGGCCGGGACAGGGACACCGGGGAG.